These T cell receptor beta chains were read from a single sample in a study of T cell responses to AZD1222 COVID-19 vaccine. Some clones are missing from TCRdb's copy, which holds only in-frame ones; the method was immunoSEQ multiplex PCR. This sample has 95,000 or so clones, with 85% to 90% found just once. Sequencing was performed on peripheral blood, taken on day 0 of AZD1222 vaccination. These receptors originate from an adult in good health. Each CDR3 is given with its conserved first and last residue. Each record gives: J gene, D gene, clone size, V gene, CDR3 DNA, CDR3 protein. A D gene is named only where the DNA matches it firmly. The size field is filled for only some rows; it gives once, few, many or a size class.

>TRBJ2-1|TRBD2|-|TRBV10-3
TGTGCCATCAGCCGACTAGCGGAATACAATGAGCAGTTCTTC
CAISRLAEYNEQFF
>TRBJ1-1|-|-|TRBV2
TGTGCCAGCGAGAGGGCAGGGTATGTCACTGAAGCTTTCTTT
CASERAGYVTEAFF
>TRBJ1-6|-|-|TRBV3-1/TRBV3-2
TGTGCGCATAGATCCCCACCCCTCCACTTT
CAHRSPPLHF
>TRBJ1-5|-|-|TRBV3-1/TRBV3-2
TGTGCCAGCAGCCAAAACACAGGGCTTCAGCCCCAGCATTTT
CASSQNTGLQPQHF
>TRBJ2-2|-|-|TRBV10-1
TGCGCCACCAATCAGGGGGAGGCCGGGGAGCTGTTTTTT
CATNQGEAGELFF
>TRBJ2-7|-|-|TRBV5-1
TGCGCCAGCAGCTTGCGTAGTACAGGACGGCGACTTTCGGGCGAGCAGTACTTC
CASSLRSTGRRLSGEQYF
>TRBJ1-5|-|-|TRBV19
TGTGCCAGTAGTATAAGAGATCTCAATCAGCCCCAGCATTTT
CASSIRDLNQPQHF
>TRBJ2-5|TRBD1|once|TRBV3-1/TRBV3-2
TGTGCCAGCAGCCGACCGGGACAGGGGGCGGAGACCCAGTACTTC
CASSRPGQGAETQYF
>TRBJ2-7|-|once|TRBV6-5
TGTGCCTGCGACAGGTCTGGCGAGCAGTACTTC
CACDRSGEQYF
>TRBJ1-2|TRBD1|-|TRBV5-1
TGCGCCAGCAGCTTGGGTACAGGGGGCTATGGCTACACCTTC
CASSLGTGGYGYTF
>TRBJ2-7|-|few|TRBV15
TGTGCCACCAGCAGGGGGGGTGGCTCCTACGAGCAGTACTTC
CATSRGGGSYEQYF
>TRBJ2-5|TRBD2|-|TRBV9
TGTGCCAGCAGCGAGGGACTAGCGGGGGCCCTCGGGGCGGAGACCCAGTACTTC
CASSEGLAGALGAETQYF
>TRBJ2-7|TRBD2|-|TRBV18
TGTGCCAGCTCACCCCAACGGACTAGCGCCGGAGGGGAGCAGTACTTC
CASSPQRTSAGGEQYF
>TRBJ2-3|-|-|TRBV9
TGTGCCAGCAACCCCGGGACTTACACAGATACGCAGTATTTT
CASNPGTYTDTQYF
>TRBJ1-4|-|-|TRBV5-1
TGCGCCAGCAGCTCTTTTGTGGGGCCGAATGAAAAACTGTTTTTT
CASSSFVGPNEKLFF
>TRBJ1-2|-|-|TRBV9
TGTGCCAGCAGCCCCTCTAAGGGCTACACCTTC
CASSPSKGYTF
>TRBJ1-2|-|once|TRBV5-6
TGTGCCAGCAGACCTTTGACGTCCTCTAACTATGGCTACACCTTC
CASRPLTSSNYGYTF
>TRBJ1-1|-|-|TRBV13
TGTGCCAGCAGCTTTGGCACCCTGAACACTGAAGCTTTCTTT
CASSFGTLNTEAFF
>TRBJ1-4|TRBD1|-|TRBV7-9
TGTGCCAGCAGCTTAGGGGAGACAGGGGGCGGCGAAAAACTGTTTTTT
CASSLGETGGGEKLFF
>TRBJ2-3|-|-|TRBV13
TGTGCCAGCAGCCCAGATGGGAGCGAGCTCGCAGATACGCAGTATTTT
CASSPDGSELADTQYF
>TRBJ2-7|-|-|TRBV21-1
TGTGCCAGCAGCACCGTTTTCCGCGGACCCTCCTACGAGCAGTACTTC
CASSTVFRGPSYEQYF
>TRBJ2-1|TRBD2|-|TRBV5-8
TGTGCCAGCAGCCTAACACTAGCGGGGTATAGTGAGCAGTTCTTC
CASSLTLAGYSEQFF
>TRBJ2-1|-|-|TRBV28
TGTGCCAGCAGTGGACAGAATGAGCAGTTCTTC
CASSGQNEQFF
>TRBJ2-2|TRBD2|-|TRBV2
TGTGCCAGCAGTGAACAGGGAGGGGGGGAGCTGTTTTTT
CASSEQGGGELFF
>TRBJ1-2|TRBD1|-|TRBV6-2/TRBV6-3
TGTGCCAGCAGTGATACAGGGGATATCTATGGCTACACCTTC
CASSDTGDIYGYTF
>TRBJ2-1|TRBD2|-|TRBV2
TGTGCCAGCAGTGAACGGACTAGGATCGATGAGCAGTTCTTC
CASSERTRIDEQFF
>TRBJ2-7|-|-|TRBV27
TGTGCCAGCAGTCCCCGCCCTGTGGGGGCAACCTACGAGCAGTACTTC
CASSPRPVGATYEQYF
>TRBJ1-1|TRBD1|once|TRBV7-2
TGTGCCAGCAGCTTATTACAGGGGGAAACTGAAGCTTTCTTT
CASSLLQGETEAFF
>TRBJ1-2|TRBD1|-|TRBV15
TGTGCCACCAGCCTCTACTCCGGGACAGACTATGGCTACACCTTC
CATSLYSGTDYGYTF
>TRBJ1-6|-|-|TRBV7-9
TGTGCCAGCAGCTTGACTTACTCCTATAATTCACCCCTCCACTTT
CASSLTYSYNSPLHF
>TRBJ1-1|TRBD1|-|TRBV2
TGTGCCAGCGCTGGGACAGGGGGCTTGAACACTGAAGCTTTCTTT
CASAGTGGLNTEAFF
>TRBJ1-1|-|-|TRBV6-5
TGTGCCAGCAGTTACGACAAGGACACTGAAGCTTTCTTT
CASSYDKDTEAFF
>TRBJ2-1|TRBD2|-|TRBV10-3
TGTGCCATCAGTGGACTAGCGGGGGGGGGCACCTACAATGAGCAGTTCTTC
CAISGLAGGGTYNEQFF
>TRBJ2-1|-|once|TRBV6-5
TGTGCCAGCAGTTACTTTGGGGGAGCACCGTTCTTC
CASSYFGGAPFF
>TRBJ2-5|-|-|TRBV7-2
TGTGCCAGCAGCATTCGGGCAGCTCAAGAGACCCAGTACTTC
CASSIRAAQETQYF
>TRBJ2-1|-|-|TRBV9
TGTGCCAGCAGCGCGACGGGGAATGAGCAGTTCTTC
CASSATGNEQFF
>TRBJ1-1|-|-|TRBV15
TGTGCCACCATCTCCGGGCCGAACACTGAAGCTTTCTTT
CATISGPNTEAFF
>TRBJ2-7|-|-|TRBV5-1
TGCGCCAGCAGTTCCACGGCGACACCCTACGAGCAGTACTTC
CASSSTATPYEQYF
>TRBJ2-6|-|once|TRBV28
TGTGCCAGCAGGGTTACAGGGAGCCCAATCCTCCCCGGGGCCAACGTCCTGACTTTC
CASRVTGSPILPGANVLTF
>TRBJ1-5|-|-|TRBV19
TGTGCCAGTAGTATACGAGGGGTGGGCAATCAGCCCCAGCATTTT
CASSIRGVGNQPQHF
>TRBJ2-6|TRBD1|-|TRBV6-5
TGTGCCAGCAGTTACAGACAGGGGAAGGGGGCCAACGTCCTGACTTTC
CASSYRQGKGANVLTF
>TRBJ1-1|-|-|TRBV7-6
TGTGCCAGCAGCTTAGCCCCGTATGGTACTGAAGCTTTCTTT
CASSLAPYGTEAFF
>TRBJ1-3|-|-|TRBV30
TGTGCCTGGTCCCGGGGGGTAGACGGTGGAAACACCATATATTTT
CAWSRGVDGGNTIYF
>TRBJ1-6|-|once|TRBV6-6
TGTGCCAGCAGTTACTCGCTACAGGGAGGTTCACCCCTCCACTTT
CASSYSLQGGSPLHF
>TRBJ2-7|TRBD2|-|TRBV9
TGTGCCAGCAGCGTTAGCGGGGAACTGTACGAGCAGTACTTC
CASSVSGELYEQYF